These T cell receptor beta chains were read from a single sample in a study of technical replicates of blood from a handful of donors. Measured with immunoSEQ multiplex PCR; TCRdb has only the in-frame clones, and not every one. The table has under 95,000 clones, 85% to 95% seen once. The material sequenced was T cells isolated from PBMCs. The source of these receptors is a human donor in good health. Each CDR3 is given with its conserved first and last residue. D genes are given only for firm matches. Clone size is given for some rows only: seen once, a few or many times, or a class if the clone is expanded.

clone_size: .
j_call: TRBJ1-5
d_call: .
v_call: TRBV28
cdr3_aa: CASTLTTARGGPQHF
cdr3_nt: TGTGCCAGCACCTTAACGACTGCTCGGGGAGGGCCCCAGCATTTT

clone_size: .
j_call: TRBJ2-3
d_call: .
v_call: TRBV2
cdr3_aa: CASSPGPHQGTDTQYF
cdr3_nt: TGTGCCAGCAGCCCCGGGCCCCACCAGGGGACGGATACGCAGTATTTT

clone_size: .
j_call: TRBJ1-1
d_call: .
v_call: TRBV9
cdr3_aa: CASTRRLANTEAFF
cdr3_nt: TGTGCCAGCACCCGAAGGCTAGCGAACACTGAAGCTTTCTTT

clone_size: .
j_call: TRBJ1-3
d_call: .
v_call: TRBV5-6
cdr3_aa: CASSSPRTGVDTIYF
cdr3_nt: TGTGCCAGCAGCTCCCCCCGGACGGGGGTAGACACCATATATTTT

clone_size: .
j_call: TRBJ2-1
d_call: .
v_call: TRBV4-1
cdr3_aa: CASSQDWGGRRYNEQFF
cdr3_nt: TGCGCCAGCAGCCAAGATTGGGGTGGGAGACGCTACAATGAGCAGTTCTTC

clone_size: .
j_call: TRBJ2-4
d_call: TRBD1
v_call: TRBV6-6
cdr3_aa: CASSYPDRTRGIQYF
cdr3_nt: TGTGCCAGCAGTTACCCGGACAGGACACGGGGCATTCAGTACTTC

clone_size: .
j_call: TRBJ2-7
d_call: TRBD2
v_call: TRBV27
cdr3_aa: CASSLGTSGSSYEQYF
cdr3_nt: TGTGCCAGCAGTTTGGGAACGAGCGGGAGTTCCTACGAGCAGTACTTC

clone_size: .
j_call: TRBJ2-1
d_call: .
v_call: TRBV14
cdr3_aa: CASTEDNYNEQFF
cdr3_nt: TGTGCCAGCACGGAGGATAACTACAATGAGCAGTTCTTC

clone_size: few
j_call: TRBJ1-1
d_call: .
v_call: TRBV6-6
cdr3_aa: CASSSSTEPFF
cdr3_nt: .

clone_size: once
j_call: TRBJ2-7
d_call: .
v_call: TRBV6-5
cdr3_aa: CASRMGDFPYEQYF
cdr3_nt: TGTGCCAGCAGAATGGGGGACTTCCCCTACGAGCAGTACTTC

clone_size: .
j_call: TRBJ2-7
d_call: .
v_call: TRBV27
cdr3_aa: CASSLTPLYVGEQYF
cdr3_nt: TGTGCCAGCAGTTTAACCCCGTTGTATGTCGGCGAGCAGTACTTC

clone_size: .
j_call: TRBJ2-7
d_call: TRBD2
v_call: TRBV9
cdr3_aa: CASSVALSSGSSEQYF
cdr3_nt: TGTGCCAGCAGCGTAGCCCTGAGTAGCGGGAGCTCCGAGCAGTACTTC